A selection of T cell receptor beta chains follows, all from one sample in a study of OX40 agonist ivuxolimab in advanced cancers. The assay was immunoSEQ multiplex PCR, and TCRdb's table has in-frame clones only and misses some. The sample shows under 25,000 clones, approximately 80% of them seen only once. Sequencing used CD4+ or CD8+ T cells sorted from blood, obtained in a trial of the OX40 agonist ivuxolimab. Source of these receptors: an adult with an advanced solid tumor such as melanoma, head and neck, liver or kidney cancer. Both conserved end residues are part of each CDR3. D genes are given only for firm matches. Size is stated for part of the rows, as once, few or many counts, or as a class when the clone is expanded.

>TRBV6-1|.|.|14|TRBJ2-4
TGTGCCAGCAGTGAGGTGGATGGGGGAAACATTCAGTACTTC
CASSEVDGGNIQYF
>TRBV10-1|TRBD1|.|14|TRBJ1-2
TGCGCCAGCAGTCCCTCCGGGACAGCGGTGGGCTACACCTTC
CASSPSGTAVGYTF
>TRBV9|.|.|14|TRBJ2-7
TGTGCCAGCAGCGTAGGGCAGGAAACCTACGAGCAGTACTTC
CASSVGQETYEQYF
>TRBV7-9|.|medium-sized|14|TRBJ2-5
TGTGCCAGCAGCCGCGCGGGGCAACGGGAGACCCAGTACTTC
CASSRAGQRETQYF
>TRBV2|.|once|16|TRBJ2-7
TGTGCCAGCAGAGAATCGCAGGCGTCCCGGGGTTACGAGCAGTACTTC
CASRESQASRGYEQYF
>TRBV6-4|.|.|15|TRBJ2-2
TGTGCCAGCAGTGGGACCGGGGGCCTGTCCGGGGAGCTGTTTTTT
CASSGTGGLSGELFF
>TRBV6-5|TRBD1|.|14|TRBJ2-7
TGTGCCAGCAGTTATTTCGACAGGGGCGGCGAGCAGTACTTC
CASSYFDRGGEQYF
>TRBV7-9|.|.|16|TRBJ1-1
TGTGCCAGCAGCTCAGGGGATCTGGGGGAGTCCACTGAAGCTTTCTTT
CASSSGDLGESTEAFF
>TRBV19|.|.|13|TRBJ1-4
TGTGCCAGTACTCCTATAGGAAATGAAAAACTGTTTTTT
CASTPIGNEKLFF
>TRBV10-3|.|.|13|TRBJ1-2
TGTGCCATCATGGAGGGAATAAATTATGGCTACACCTTC
CAIMEGINYGYTF
>TRBV11-2|TRBD2|.|16|TRBJ2-5
TGTGCCAGCAGCTTATTGGCGGGAGGGCCAGGAGAGACCCAGTACTTC
CASSLLAGGPGETQYF
>TRBV7-9|.|.|16|TRBJ2-5
TGTGCCAGCAGCTTAGGGAGAGGAAAAGGCTCGGAGACCCAGTACTTC
CASSLGRGKGSETQYF
>TRBV9|.|.|14|TRBJ2-3
TGTGCCAGCAGCGCCGGGTTCACCAACGGATCACCGTATTTT
CASSAGFTNGSPYF
>TRBV4-2|TRBD1|once|14|TRBJ1-2
TGTGCCAGCAGCCAAGCAGGACAGGAGGAAGGCTACACCTTC
CASSQAGQEEGYTF
>TRBV6-5|TRBD1|.|15|TRBJ2-3
TGTGCCAGCAGGTCAGACAGGGGGCGAAGGGATACGCAGTATTTT
CASRSDRGRRDTQYF
>TRBV10-3|.|.|12|TRBJ2-5
TGTGCCATCAGTGCAACTCAAGAGACCCAGTACTTC
CAISATQETQYF
>TRBV7-6|.|.|16|TRBJ2-2
TGTGCCAGCAGCTTACGTAGAGGGGGAAACACCGGGGAGCTGTTTTTT
CASSLRRGGNTGELFF
>TRBV2|.|.|15|TRBJ1-1
TGTGCCAGCAGTGGAGCAACCTATATGGACACTGAAGCTTTCTTT
CASSGATYMDTEAFF